This TCR beta chain came from a study of immune heterogeneity within non-small cell lung tumors. CDR3 of TCR beta was amplified by multiplex PCR that used 32 V and 13 J primers. MiXCR, applied by TCRdb to the multiplex PCR reads, yields one record per CDR3 protein. The sample lists some 15,000 distinct CDR3 sequences, approximately 30% occurring once. Germline-derived CDR1 and CDR2 are LNHDA and SQIVND (reference sequence). V dropped 5 bases and J dropped 0 bases, with 9 bases sitting between them. This CDR3 has 14 amino acids. To note about this clonotype: Antigen: not known. A much larger clone sits a single nucleotide away, making a read error possible.

Per sample, 600 ng of bulk tumor genomic DNA was the template used. Surgical sampling yielded several biopsies per primary tumor (spaced far apart). Enrolled individuals presented with untreated, newly diagnosed non-small cell lung cancer and received curative surgery. Curative-intent surgery was being performed on the donors, who were patients newly diagnosed with non-small cell lung cancer. Study-wide results and limits: Across individual patients, the high-frequency T-cell receptor beta clonotypes were largely distinct. Although only moderate, the correlation of local T-cell clonality with local tumor mutational burden was significant (R around 0.37).

The clonotype comes from a woman aged 45-65 years with non-small cell lung cancer. Sequenced: lung tumor tissue. This chain connects TRBV19 to TRBJ2-3; no firm D call. CDR3 coding DNA: TGTGCCAGTAGTCGTGGCGTTAGCACAGATACGCAGTATTTT. This encodes CASSRGVSTDTQYF.